Listed here are 21 T cell receptor beta chains from one sample, sequenced in a study of a mutant IDH1 vaccine in newly diagnosed glioma. Time point described: week 23, last vaccination. Vaccination used 300 ug of mutant IDH1 20-mer peptide per dose, with topical imiquimod. TCRdb's table, derived via immunoSEQ multiplex PCR, lists solely in-frame clones and lacks some. Of approximately 70,000 clones listed, 84% were seen once; the top ten hold about an eighth. Their target antigens are unknown. Here the sequenced sample was PBMCs, taken from a glioma patient whose treatment included an IDH1 peptide vaccine. The receptors come from a man aged 18 to 30 with glioma.

V and J are TRBV4-1 and TRBJ2-7; 11 bases fit TRBD1. Germline CDR1 MGHRA, CDR2 YSYEKL. Trimming took 4 bases from V and 1 from J; bases not matched to a gene: 9. The CDR3 consists of 17 residues. DNA for the CDR3: TGCGCCAGCAGCCTCCAGGGCGGGACAGGGGGATCCTACGAGCAGTACTTC. It yields the protein CASSLQGGTGGSYEQYF.

This clone was counted only a few times. The chain joins TRBV7-2 to TRBJ2-1; 14 nucleotides match TRBD2. J was trimmed by 3 bases and V by 1 base; bases with no gene match: 5. The CDR3 is made up of 18 amino acids. Per the germline V gene, CDR1 is SGHTA and CDR2 is FQGNSA. In DNA, the CDR3 is TGTGCCAGCAGCTTAGAGGGGACTAGCGGGAGATTCTACAATGAGCAGTTCTTC. It encodes CASSLEGTSGRFYNEQFF. The full variable domain, completed using reference TRBV7-2 and TRBJ2-1, is GAGVSQSPSNKVTEKGKDVELRCDPISGHTALYWYRQSLGQGLEFLIYFQGNSAPDKSGLPSDRFSAERTGGSVSTLTIQRTQQEDSAVYLCASSLEGTSGRFYNEQFFGPGTRLTVL.

The V gene is TRBV5-6, the J gene TRBJ2-1, with D perhaps matching TRBD2 (6 bases). V lost 0 bases and J 6 bases, leaving 13 bases between the germline ends. Germline V gives CDR1 SGHDT, CDR2 YYEEEE. The CDR3 length is 15 residues. CDR3 protein: CASSLGGTLPNEQFF. The CDR3 nucleotides read TGTGCCAGCAGCTTGGGCGGGACCCTCCCCAATGAGCAGTTCTTC.

The gene calls are TRBV2 and TRBJ2-3, with 7 bases fitting TRBD2. This CDR3 is 18 amino acids long. Germline trimming cut 8 bases from V and 2 bases from J; bases unmatched to any gene: 19. Germline CDR1 reads SNHLY; CDR2 reads FYNNEI. CDR3 residues: CASWGGEAPYSPTDTQYF. The DNA for the CDR3 is TGTGCCAGCTGGGGGGGTGAGGCTCCCTACAGCCCCACAGATACGCAGTATTTT.

This chain connects TRBV9 to TRBJ1-1, with a weak D call TRBD1 (5 bases). Per the germline V gene, CDR1 is SGDLS and CDR2 is YYNGEE. Trimming took 0 bases from V and 5 from J, leaving 14 bases between them. The CDR3 sequence is 15 residues long. The CDR3 DNA reads TGTGCCAGCAGCGTAGCCCCGGGACCCCAGACTGAAGCTTTCTTT. This encodes CASSVAPGPQTEAFF.

This chain joins TRBV7-9 and TRBJ1-4; 8 nucleotides line up with TRBD1. The germline V gene encodes CDR1 SEHNR and CDR2 FQNEAQ (reference sequence). This CDR3 spans 16 amino acids. V was clipped by 3 bases and J by 7 bases; unmatched bases: 10. Here the CDR3 reads CASSFALGQGGEKLFF. The CDR3 DNA sequence: TGTGCCAGCAGCTTCGCTTTAGGACAGGGAGGTGAAAAACTGTTTTTT.

The CDR3 DNA sequence: TGTGCCAGCAGCTTTGCCCTTCCTTCGACGGGGGGCTACACCTTC. This codes for CASSFALPSTGGYTF. This chain uses TRBV7-8 with TRBJ1-2; D call uncertain. The germline CDR1 and CDR2 sequences are SGHVS and FQNEAQ. This CDR3 is 15 amino acids long. Trimming shortened V by 3 bases and J by 8 bases, and 19 bases separated the two germline ends.

The chain has TRBV5-1 and TRBJ1-1, with 7 bases aligning to TRBD1. This CDR3 has 16 residues. Trimming removed 3 bases from V and 1 base from J; junction bases left unmatched: 9. The germline gives CDR1 SGHRS, CDR2 YFSETQ. CDR3 in DNA: TGCGCCAGCAGCTCGAGGGCCGGGACAGCGAACACTGAAGCTTTCTTT. Amino acid sequence: CASSSRAGTANTEAFF. The whole variable domain, remainder taken from reference TRBV5-1 and TRBJ1-1, is KAGVTQTPRYLIKTRGQQVTLSCSPISGHRSVSWYQQTPGQGLQFLFEYFSETQRNKGNFPGRFSGRQFSNSRSEMNVSTLELGDSALYLCASSSRAGTANTEAFFGQGTRLTVV.

The chain carries TRBV27 and TRBJ2-7; 9 positions agree with TRBD1. Germline assignment: CDR1 MNHEY and CDR2 SMNVEV (reference sequence). The CDR3 is 15 residues long. Trimming at V came to 6 bases and at J to 2 bases, leaving 8 bases not matched to a gene. The CDR3 reads CASRQLGTGPYEQYF. CDR3 nucleotides: TGTGCCAGCAGACAACTCGGGACAGGGCCCTACGAGCAGTACTTC.

V gene TRBV5-8 combines with J gene TRBJ2-4; TRBD1 is a possible D gene (6 bases). Germline CDR1 reads SGHTS; CDR2 reads YDEGEE. Trimming removed 5 bases from V and 1 base from J, with 13 bases in between. The CDR3 is made up of 15 amino acids. CDR3 protein: CASRLTGFAKNIQYF. The DNA for the CDR3 is TGTGCCAGCAGACTGACAGGATTTGCCAAAAACATTCAGTACTTC. Full variable domain (missing parts from reference TRBV5-8 and TRBJ2-4): EAGVTQSPTHLIKTRGQQATLRCSPISGHTSVYWYQQALGLGLQFLLWYDEGEERNRGNFPPRFSGRQFPNYSSELNVNALELEDSALYLCASRLTGFAKNIQYFGAGTRLSVL.

The rearrangement joins TRBV7-6 to TRBJ1-5, with 9 bases fitting TRBD1. The CDR3 is made up of 15 amino acids. The V and J ends lost 5 bases and 2 bases, in that order; junction bases with no gene match: 4. Germline loops: CDR1 SGHVS, CDR2 FNYEAQ. CDR3: CASSPWTGGNQPQHF. The DNA for the CDR3 is TGTGCCAGCAGCCCGTGGACAGGGGGCAATCAGCCCCAGCATTTT.

This clone came up a few times. The chain links TRBV7-3 to TRBJ2-2; possibly TRBD1 for D (6 bases). CDR1 is SGHTA and CDR2 is FQGTGA in the germline V gene. The CDR3 totals 16 residues. Trimming removed 4 bases at V and 0 bases at J, with 12 bases between. The DNA of the CDR3 is TGTGCCAGCAGCTCTAGAACAGGGACGAACACCGGGGAGCTGTTTTTT. Its translation: CASSSRTGTNTGELFF.

The chain recombines TRBV28 with TRBJ1-5; a weak D match, TRBD1 (5 bases). Trimming left V 5 bases short and J 1 base short, with 15 bases between. Germline loops: CDR1 MDHEN, CDR2 SYDVKM. There are 16 residues in the CDR3. The CDR3 DNA sequence: TGTGCCAGCAGTCAAGCGACAGAATCCAGCAATCAGCCCCAGCATTTT. It translates to CASSQATESSNQPQHF.

This chain uses TRBV29-1 with TRBJ1-2; no clear D. Germline loops: CDR1 SQVTM, CDR2 ANQGSEA. This CDR3 is built from 13 residues. The V end was cut by 5 bases, the J end by 2 bases, with 12 bases between. The CDR3 bases are TGCAGCGTTCTCCAGAAAACCAACTATGGCTACACCTTC. Encoded protein: CSVLQKTNYGYTF.

The chain links TRBV4-1 to TRBJ1-2, with D unresolved. The germline gives CDR1 MGHRA, CDR2 YSYEKL. The CDR3 consists of 14 residues. V gave up 0 bases and J gave up 8 bases, with 13 bases separating them. The CDR3 DNA sequence: TGCGCCAGCAGCCAAGAGCCCAGTGCTGGCGGCTACACCTTC. It codes for CASSQEPSAGGYTF.

This clone was picked up one time. The V gene is TRBV5-1, the J gene TRBJ1-2, with D perhaps TRBD1 (5 bases). Trimming shortened V by 2 bases and J by 8 bases, and 13 bases separated the two germline ends. In germline, CDR1 is SGHRS, CDR2 YFSETQ. The CDR3 has 13 amino acids. The CDR3 loop is CASSFGMGLGYTF. As DNA, the CDR3 is TGCGCCAGCAGCTTTGGAATGGGGCTCGGCTACACCTTC.

The V call is TRBV10-3, the J call TRBJ1-2, with D unresolved. Germline CDR1 reads ENHRY; CDR2 reads SYGVKD. V was pared by 2 bases and J by 4 bases, with 8 bases between. This CDR3 region has 13 residues. The CDR3 is CAISEGLLYGYTF. CDR3 bases: TGTGCCATCAGTGAGGGGTTACTCTATGGCTACACCTTC.

The chain uses TRBV30 and TRBJ2-1; TRBD2 agrees at 14 bases. After removal of 1 base from V and 13 bases from J, the junction contained 9 bases not matched to a gene. The CDR3 consists of 15 residues. Per germline, CDR1 GTSNPN and CDR2 SVGIG (reference sequence). DNA for the CDR3: TGTGCCTGGAGTGGGACTAGCGGGGGGAACAATGGTCAGTTCTTC. This codes for CAWSGTSGGNNGQFF.

This clone was recorded a few times. The chain links TRBV6-5 to TRBJ1-1; a possible D gene is TRBD1 (5 bases). Trimming stripped 7 bases from V and 4 bases from J, with 16 bases between. This CDR3 region has 14 residues. Germline lookup yields CDR1 MNHEY and CDR2 SVGAGI. Written as DNA, the CDR3 is TGTGCCAGCACCCCCCCCGGGACCACCACTGAAGCTTTCTTT. Translated, it gives CASTPPGTTTEAFF.

The gene calls are TRBV18 and TRBJ1-3, with D hard to call. The CDR3 consists of 16 residues. V was cut by 6 bases and J by 0 bases, with 15 bases left in between. Germline CDR1 and CDR2: KGHSH and LQKENI. The DNA for the CDR3 is TGTGCCAGCTCCCTAAACGGACCTCGCTCTGGAAACACCATATATTTT. It translates to CASSLNGPRSGNTIYF.

The CDR3: CASSLRGKLFF. Written as DNA, the CDR3 is TGTGCCAGCAGTTTACGGGGAAAACTGTTTTTT. The chain recombines TRBV28 with TRBJ1-4; D call uncertain. The CDR3 is 11 amino acids. Germline values: CDR1 MDHEN, CDR2 SYDVKM. The V and J ends lost 2 bases and 10 bases respectively, with 5 bases between them. The variable domain in full, with the rest retrieved from reference TRBV28 and TRBJ1-4, is DVKVTQSSRYLVKRTGEKVFLECVQDMDHENMFWYRQDPGLGLRLIYFSYDVKMKEKGDIPEGYSVSREKKERFSLILESASTNQTSMYLCASSLRGKLFFGSGTQLSVL.